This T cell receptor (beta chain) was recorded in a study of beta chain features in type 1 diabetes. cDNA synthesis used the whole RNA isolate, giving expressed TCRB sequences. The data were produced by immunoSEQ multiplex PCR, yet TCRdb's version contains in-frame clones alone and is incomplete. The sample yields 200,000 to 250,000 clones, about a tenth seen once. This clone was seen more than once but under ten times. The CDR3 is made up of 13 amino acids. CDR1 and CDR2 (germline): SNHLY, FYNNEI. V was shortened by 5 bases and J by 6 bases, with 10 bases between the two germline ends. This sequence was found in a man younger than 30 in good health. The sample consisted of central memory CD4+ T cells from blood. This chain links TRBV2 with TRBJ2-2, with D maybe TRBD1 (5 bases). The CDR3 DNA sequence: TGTGCCAGCAGTAGGGGCACAGCCGGGGAGCTGTTTTTT. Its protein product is CASSRGTAGELFF.